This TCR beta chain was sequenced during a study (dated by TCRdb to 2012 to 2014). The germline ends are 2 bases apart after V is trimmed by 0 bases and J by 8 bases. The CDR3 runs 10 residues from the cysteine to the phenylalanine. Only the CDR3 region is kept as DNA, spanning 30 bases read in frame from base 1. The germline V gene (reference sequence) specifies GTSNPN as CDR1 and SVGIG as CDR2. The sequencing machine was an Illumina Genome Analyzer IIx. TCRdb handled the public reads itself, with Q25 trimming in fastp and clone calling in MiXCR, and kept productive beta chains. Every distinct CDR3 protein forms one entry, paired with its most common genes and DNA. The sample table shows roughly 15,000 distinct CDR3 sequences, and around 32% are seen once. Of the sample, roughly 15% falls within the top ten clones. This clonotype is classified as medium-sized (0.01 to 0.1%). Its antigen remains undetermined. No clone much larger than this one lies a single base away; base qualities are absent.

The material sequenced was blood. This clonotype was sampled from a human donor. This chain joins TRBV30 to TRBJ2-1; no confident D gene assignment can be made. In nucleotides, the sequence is TGTGCCTGGAGTGTGGATGAGCAGTTCTTC. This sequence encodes CAWSVDEQFF.